The present entry profiles one TCR beta chain with its context. The sample comes from a study of blood T cell repertoires in COVID-19. The overall study: COVID-19 samples collected from the United States, Italy and Spain covered acute and convalescent phases.

Germline V gene lookup returns CDR1 SGHAT and CDR2 FQNNGV. This CDR3 region has 14 residues. Trimming took 3 bases from V and 9 from J; bases not matched to a gene: 8. Here immunoSEQ multiplex PCR was the method, and the copy in TCRdb shows in-frame clones only, minus some. The table has about 300,000 clones, roughly 80% seen once. This receptor was obtained from a human donor with COVID-19, enrolled during active disease. The donor label of this sample is uncertain. Sequencing input: peripheral blood. This chain connects TRBV11-2 to TRBJ2-1; 7 bases match TRBD2. The CDR3 sequence is CASSFGGRASEQFF. CDR3 nucleotides: TGTGCCAGCAGCTTCGGAGGGAGGGCCTCTGAGCAGTTCTTC.